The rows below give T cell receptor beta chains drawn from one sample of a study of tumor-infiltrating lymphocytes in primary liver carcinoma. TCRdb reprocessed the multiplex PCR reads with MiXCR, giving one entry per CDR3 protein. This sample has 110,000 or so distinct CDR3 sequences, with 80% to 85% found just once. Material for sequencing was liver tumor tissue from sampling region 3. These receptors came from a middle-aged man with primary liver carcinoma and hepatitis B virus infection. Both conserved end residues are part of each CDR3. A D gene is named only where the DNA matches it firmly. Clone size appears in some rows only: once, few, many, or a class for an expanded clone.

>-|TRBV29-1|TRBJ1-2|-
CSVDEGRRSYGYTF
TGCAGCGTTGATGAGGGCCGCAGGTCATATGGCTACACCTTC
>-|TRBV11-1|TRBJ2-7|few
CASSLGAAGESSYEQYF
TGTGCCAGCAGCTTAGGGGCGGCGGGTGAGAGCTCCTACGAACAGTACTTC
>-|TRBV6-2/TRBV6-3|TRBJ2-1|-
CASSRRLLAANGQLF
TGTGCCAGCAGTCGACGACTACTAGCAGCCAATGGGCAGCTCTTC
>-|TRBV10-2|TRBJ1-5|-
CTASNSNQPQHF
TGCACCGCTTCAAATAGCAATCAGCCCCAGCATTTT
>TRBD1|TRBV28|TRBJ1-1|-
CAGRITGDEAFF
TGTGCTGGCAGGATCACAGGGGATGAAGCCTTCTTT
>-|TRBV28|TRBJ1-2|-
CASIASRGYTF
TGTGCCAGCATCGCGAGCCGTGGCTACACCTTC
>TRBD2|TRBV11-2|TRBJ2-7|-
CISSSGIAGVELYF
TGTATCAGCAGCTCTGGAATAGCGGGAGTCGAGCTGTACTTC
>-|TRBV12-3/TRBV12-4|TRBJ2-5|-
CASSLVQVETQYF
TGCGCCAGCAGTTTGGTCCAGGTAGAGACCCAGTACTTC
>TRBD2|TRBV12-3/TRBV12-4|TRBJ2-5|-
CISRRGDGETQYF
TGTATCAGCAGGCGGGGGGACGGAGAGACCCAGTACTTC
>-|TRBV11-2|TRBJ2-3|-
CDSSFDGSTDTQCF
TGTGACAGCAGCTTTGATGGGAGTACAGATACGCAGTGTTTT
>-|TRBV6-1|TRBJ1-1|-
CASRRDKGMNTEVFF
TGTGCCAGCAGACGGGACAAGGGAATGAACACTGAAGTTTTCTTT
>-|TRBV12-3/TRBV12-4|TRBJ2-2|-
CASISDYTGKLFF
TGTGCCAGCATTTCGGACTACACCGGGAAGCTGTTTTTT
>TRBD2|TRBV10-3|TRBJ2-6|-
CVISESIFGRAGANVLTF
TGTGTCATCAGTGAGTCGATATTCGGGAGGGCTGGGGCCAACGTCCTGACTTTC
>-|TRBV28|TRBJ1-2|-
CASSLLRQNYGYTF
TGTGCCAGCAGCCTTCTGAGGCAGAACTATGGCTACACCTTC
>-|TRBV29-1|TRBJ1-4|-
CSLEEGLGKKLFF
TGCAGCCTTGAGGAGGGTCTGGGTAAAAAACTGTTTTTT
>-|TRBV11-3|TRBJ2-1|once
CFSSLTSIIDEQLF
TGTTTCAGCAGCTTGACTAGTATTATCGATGAGCAGTTATTC
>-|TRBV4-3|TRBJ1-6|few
CARSSWDKGRNSPLHF
TGTGCCAGGAGCTCCTGGGACAAGGGAAGGAATTCACCCCTCCACTTT
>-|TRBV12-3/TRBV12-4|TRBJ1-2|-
CTSSYQDMGRGYTF
TGTACCAGCAGTTACCAGGACATGGGGAGAGGCTACACCTTC
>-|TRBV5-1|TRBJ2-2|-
CARSLHYRTNTGELFF
TGTGCCCGCAGCTTACATTACAGGACGAACACCGGGGAGCTGTTTTTT
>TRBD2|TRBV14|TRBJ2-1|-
CTSSAVAGWVINEQFF
TGTACCAGCAGTGCTGTAGCGGGATGGGTAATCAATGAGCAGTTCTTC
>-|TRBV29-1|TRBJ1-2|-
CSVGQDWCMCYGYTF
TGCAGCGTTGGGCAGGACTGGTGCATGTGCTATGGCTACACCTTC
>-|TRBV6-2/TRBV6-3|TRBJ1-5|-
CTSTLTRGYNQPQQF
TGTACCAGCACCCTCACGCGGGGTTACAATCAGCCCCAGCAATTT
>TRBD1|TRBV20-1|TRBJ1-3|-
CNASRQGSGNTIYF
TGCAATGCTTCTCGACAGGGCTCTGGAAACACCATATATTTT
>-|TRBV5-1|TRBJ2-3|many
CASSLRTGGSTDTQYF
TGCGCCAGCAGCTTGAGGACGGGCGGCAGCACAGATACGCAGTATTTT
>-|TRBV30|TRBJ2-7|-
CARSTRMTGLAEQYF
TGTGCCCGGAGTACCCGAATGACAGGCCTGGCCGAGCAGTATTTC
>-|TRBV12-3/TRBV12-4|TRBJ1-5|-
CDSQGSWAQPQHF
TGTGACAGCCAGGGTTCGTGGGCTCAGCCCCAGCATTTT